A single sample gave rise to the 23 T cell receptor beta chains below, sequenced in a study of T cell repertoires in cytomegalovirus infection. A single record per CDR3 protein comes from TCRdb applying MiXCR to the reads. The data hold 630,000 or so distinct CDR3 sequences, with roughly 26% observed a single time. The sequenced sample consisted of CD8+ T cells from PBMCs. The receptors were sampled from a human donor in good health (CMV status not recorded). Some clones in this sample may be carry-over from other donors' samples.

The chain joins TRBV29-1 to TRBJ2-2; maybe TRBD2 (6 bases). Trimming pared 6 bases from V and 4 bases from J, leaving 21 bases between. Germline V CDR1 and CDR2: SQVTM, ANQGSEA. The CDR3 has 16 residues. In nucleotides, the CDR3 is TGCAGCGTACCGTCCCCGGAGCTCGGGGGCACCGGGGAGCTGTTTTTT. Translating it yields CSVPSPELGGTGELFF.

The sample holds many counts of this clonotype. The gene calls are TRBV7-6 and TRBJ2-6; TRBD1 aligns across 9 bases. CDR1 is SGHVS, CDR2 FNYEAQ, per germline. The CDR3 runs to 19 residues. V was pared by 5 bases and J by 0 bases, with 11 bases of the junction left unmatched. In nucleotides, the CDR3 is TGTGCCAGCAGCCCTGGGACAGGGTCTTACCCCTCTGGGGCCAACGTCCTGACTTTC. It yields the protein CASSPGTGSYPSGANVLTF.

This clonotype was seen only once. The J gene is TRBJ2-2, the V gene TRBV25-1; 9 nucleotides line up with TRBD2. This CDR3 is built from 16 residues. Germline-derived CDR1 and CDR2 are MGHDK and SYGVNS. With 3 bases clipped from V and 0 bases from J, the junction kept 2 bases outside the gene matches. This chain's CDR3 is CASSERLAANTGELFF. The CDR3 nucleotides are TGTGCCAGCAGTGAGCGACTAGCGGCGAACACCGGGGAGCTGTTTTTT.

This clonotype has at least ten counts. The chain recombines TRBV7-2 with TRBJ2-5; possible D gene TRBD1, 6 bases. The ends were cut back, 5 bases at V and 1 base at J, with 14 bases in the middle. The germline gives CDR1 SGHTA, CDR2 FQGNSA. This CDR3 is built from 15 residues. CDR3: CASSHPGHLQETQYF. The DNA for the CDR3 is TGTGCCAGCAGCCACCCGGGACACCTCCAAGAGACCCAGTACTTC.

The J gene is TRBJ2-1, the V gene TRBV10-3; a weak D match, TRBD2 (6 bases). The V end was cut by 6 bases, the J end by 0 bases, with 15 bases between. The germline CDR1 and CDR2 sequences are ENHRY and SYGVKD. The CDR3 extends over 16 amino acids. The CDR3 spells CAISPIGGRSYNEQFF. The CDR3 DNA sequence: TGTGCCATCAGCCCAATCGGGGGACGCTCCTACAATGAGCAGTTCTTC.

V gene TRBV10-1 combines with J gene TRBJ2-3; 10 bases are shared with TRBD2. The CDR3 consists of 14 residues. Germline CDR1 is WNHNN and CDR2 is SYGVQD (reference sequence). After removal of 3 bases from V and 5 bases from J, the junction contained 2 bases not matched to a gene. The chain's CDR3 is CASSEAGGQDTQYF. The DNA for the CDR3 is TGCGCCAGCAGTGAAGCGGGGGGGCAAGATACGCAGTATTTT.

In this sample, this clonotype turned up many times. The rearrangement uses TRBV7-2 and TRBJ2-1; TRBD2 is a possible D gene (6 bases). Per the germline V gene, CDR1 is SGHTA and CDR2 is FQGNSA. Trimming cost V 8 bases and J 7 bases, with 12 bases left between them. This CDR3 comprises 12 residues. The chain's CDR3 is CASGGRRNEQFF. The CDR3 DNA is TGTGCCAGCGGGGGGAGGAGGAATGAGCAGTTCTTC.

CDR3 protein: CSARETPTSGTDTQYF. The CDR3, as DNA: TGCAGTGCTAGAGAGACGCCTACTTCGGGCACAGATACGCAGTATTTT. This rearrangement joins TRBV20-1 to TRBJ2-3; D is unclear. V shed 0 bases and J shed 1 base, with 14 bases lying between them. Germline assignment: CDR1 DFQATT and CDR2 SNEGSKA (reference sequence). The CDR3 loop spans 16 amino acids.

In its sample, this clonotype was seen a few times. CDR3 in amino acids: CASSSLAGGDNEQFF. CDR3 coding DNA: TGTGCCAGCAGTTCGCTAGCGGGGGGGGACAATGAGCAGTTCTTC. V is TRBV27 and J is TRBJ2-1, with TRBD2 matching 12 bases. The CDR3 runs 15 residues. The ends lost 4 bases at V and 5 bases at J; junction bases unmatched: 3. Germline V gives CDR1 MNHEY, CDR2 SMNVEV (reference sequence).

In the case of this clonotype: Germline and junction disagree at one end, which may indicate a read error. This chain uses TRBV7-3 with TRBJ2-3; no definite D call. The CDR3 loop spans 15 amino acids. Per the germline V gene, CDR1 is SGHTA and CDR2 is FQGTGA. In DNA, the CDR3 is TGTACCAGCAGCTCTAGTGCCTCCCGAACAGATACGCAGTATTTT. It encodes CTSSSSASRTDTQYF. Complete variable domain (other parts from reference TRBV7-3 and TRBJ2-3): GAGVSQTPSNKVTEKGKYVELRCDPISGHTALYWYRQSLGQGPEFLIYFQGTGAADDSGLPNDRFFAVRPEGSVSTLKIQRTERGDSAVYLCTSSSSASRTDTQYFGPGTRLTVL.

Turning to this clonotype: One end of the junction does not line up with germline, which may come from a read error. CDR3 sequence: CANSLESLATEEDTQYF. CDR3 DNA sequence: TGCGCCAACAGCTTGGAAAGTCTGGCTACCGAAGAGGATACGCAGTATTTT. The chain joins TRBV5-1 to TRBJ2-3; D gene unclear. This CDR3 region has 17 residues. Germline-derived CDR1 and CDR2 are SGHRS and YFSETQ.

This clonotype was found a few times. V is TRBV6-2 or TRBV6-3 and J is TRBJ1-1, with D uncertain. This CDR3 region has 14 residues. Germline assignment: CDR1 MNHEY and CDR2 SVGEGT. V shed 5 bases and J shed 4 bases, with 14 bases lying between them. CDR3 in amino acids: CASSIRFESTEAFF. In DNA, the CDR3 is TGTGCCAGCAGTATCAGGTTTGAGAGCACTGAAGCTTTCTTT.

This chain links TRBV6-6 with TRBJ2-7, with 7 nucleotides matching TRBD1. The CDR3 has 19 amino acids. Germline V CDR1 and CDR2: MNHNY, SVGAGI (reference sequence). After removal of 5 bases from V and 0 bases from J, the junction contained 19 bases not matched to a gene. The CDR3 here is CASSKPFNRGLPSSYEQYF. CDR3 DNA sequence: TGTGCCAGCAGTAAACCCTTTAACAGGGGTTTGCCGTCCTCCTACGAGCAGTACTTC.

V and J are TRBV7-2 and TRBJ2-1; D is perhaps TRBD1 or TRBD2 (6 bases each). Between the trimmed V and J ends, which lost 7 bases and 1 base, there was a span of 14 bases. The CDR3 totals 15 residues. Per the germline V gene, CDR1 is SGHTA and CDR2 is FQGNSA. The CDR3 loop reads CASTDGGGSYNEQFF. Written as DNA, the CDR3 is TGTGCCAGCACCGACGGAGGGGGGTCCTACAATGAGCAGTTCTTC.

The chain combines TRBV10-3 with TRBJ2-7; the D is unclear. This CDR3 region has 12 residues. The germline gives CDR1 ENHRY, CDR2 SYGVKD. V was clipped by 6 bases and J by 4 bases, with 10 bases between them. CDR3 bases: TGTGCCATCAGCCTGGACGGATACGAGCAGTACGTC. Its protein product is CAISLDGYEQYV.

This clonotype showed up just a few times. This chain joins TRBV19 and TRBJ1-1, with D perhaps TRBD1 (6 bases). This CDR3 spans 11 amino acids. CDR1 is LNHDA and CDR2 is SQIVND in the germline V gene (reference sequence). Trimming removed 10 bases from V and 4 bases from J, with 10 bases in between. This CDR3 reads CATRTATEAFF. CDR3 nucleotides: TGTGCCACCAGGACAGCCACTGAAGCTTTCTTT.

This clonotype was found a few times. This chain's CDR3 is CASSSKGTGKPEAFF. In DNA, the CDR3 is TGTGCCAGCAGTAGTAAGGGTACAGGTAAACCTGAAGCTTTCTTT. This chain links TRBV7-9 with TRBJ1-1; tentative D call: TRBD1 (5 bases). Trimming took off 6 bases at V and 6 bases at J, with 20 bases between the two ends. Per the germline V gene, CDR1 is SEHNR and CDR2 is FQNEAQ (reference sequence). The CDR3 totals 15 residues.

The CDR3 DNA is TGCGCCAGCAGCCAAGAGGGGACAGGGAATGACATTCAGTACTTC. It is translated as CASSQEGTGNDIQYF. The chain combines TRBV4-1 with TRBJ2-4; TRBD1 agrees at 9 bases. CDR1 MGHRA and CDR2 YSYEKL come from the germline V gene. The CDR3 has 15 amino acids. With 0 bases clipped from V and 8 bases from J, the junction kept 5 bases outside the gene matches.

This chain connects TRBV24-1 to TRBJ2-3; D unclear. The CDR3 sequence is 13 residues long. Trimming cost V 7 bases and J 2 bases, with 9 bases left between them. The V gene's germline CDR1 is KGHDR and CDR2 SFDVKD. CDR3 sequence: CATSPDFTDTQYF. The CDR3 nucleotides read TGTGCCACCAGCCCGGATTTCACAGATACGCAGTATTTT.

The rearrangement links TRBV4-3 to TRBJ1-1; unclear D gene. Trimming took off 1 base at V and 4 bases at J, with 7 bases between the two ends. This CDR3 comprises 13 residues. Looked up from germline, CDR1 is LGHNA and CDR2 is YSLEER. The CDR3 bases are TGCGCCAGCAGCCAAGTCCTAGGCACTGAAGCTTTCTTT. It yields the protein CASSQVLGTEAFF.

The rearrangement joins TRBV29-1 to TRBJ2-1, with D perhaps being TRBD1 or TRBD2 (5 bases each). The CDR3 runs to 15 residues. Looked up from germline, CDR1 is SQVTM and CDR2 is ANQGSEA. V was pared by 6 bases and J by 1 base, with 16 bases between. CDR3 bases: TGCAGCGTATACCCGGGACCGCTATCCTACAATGAGCAGTTCTTC. It yields the protein CSVYPGPLSYNEQFF.

This clonotype has only a few counts. The chain has TRBV2 and TRBJ1-1; D not certain. The V gene's germline CDR1 is SNHLY and CDR2 FYNNEI. The CDR3 loop spans 14 amino acids. V was trimmed by 2 bases and J by 11 bases, leaving 18 bases between them. Here the CDR3 reads CASSETGEALNAFF. The CDR3 DNA reads TGTGCCAGCAGTGAAACCGGAGAGGCACTGAACGCTTTCTTT.

This clonotype was picked up a small number of times. The CDR3 DNA reads as TGCAGTGCTAGAGATGTACAGCGGTGGGAGCAGTACTTC. Residues: CSARDVQRWEQYF. The chain employs TRBV20-1 and TRBJ2-7; D possibly corresponds to TRBD2 (5 bases). The V end was cut by 0 bases, the J end by 7 bases, with 13 bases between. CDR3 length: 13 residues. CDR1 is DFQATT and CDR2 is SNEGSKA in the germline V gene (reference sequence).